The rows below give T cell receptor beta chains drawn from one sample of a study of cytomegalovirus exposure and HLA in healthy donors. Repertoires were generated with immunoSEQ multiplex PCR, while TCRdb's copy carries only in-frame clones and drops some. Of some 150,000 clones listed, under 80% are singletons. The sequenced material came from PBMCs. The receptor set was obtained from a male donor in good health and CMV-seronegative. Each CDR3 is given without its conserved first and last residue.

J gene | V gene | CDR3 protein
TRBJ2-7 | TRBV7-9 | ASSPQKKTRSEQY
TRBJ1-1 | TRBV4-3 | ASSQTARGYTEAF
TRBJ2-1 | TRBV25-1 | ASSGRSPNEQF
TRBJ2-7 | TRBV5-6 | ASSETLAGFSYEQY
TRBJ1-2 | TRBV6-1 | ASRGQPTMNYGYT
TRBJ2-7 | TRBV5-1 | ASSFSLYRVAYEQY
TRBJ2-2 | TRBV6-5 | ASSYGRFGVTGELF
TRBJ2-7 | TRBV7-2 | ASSFSTGAYEQY
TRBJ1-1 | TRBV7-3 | ASSVRGPHTEAF
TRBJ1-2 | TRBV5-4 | ASSLTGFNYGYT
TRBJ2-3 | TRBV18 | ASSPPSGRGADTQY
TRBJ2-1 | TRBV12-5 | ASGLPLREEF
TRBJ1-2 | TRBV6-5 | ASSYSGGGVDYGYT
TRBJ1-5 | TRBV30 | AWMSPGPNQPQH
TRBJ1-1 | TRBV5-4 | ASSPLRGVDTEAF
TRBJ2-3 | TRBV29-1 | SAGGPPRESTDTQY
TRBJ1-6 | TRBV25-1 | ASSYGGEGSPLH
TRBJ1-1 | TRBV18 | ASSPRDSQWTEAF
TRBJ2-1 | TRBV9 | ASTPASGSYNEQF
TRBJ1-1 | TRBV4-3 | ASSPRLWGLSTEAF
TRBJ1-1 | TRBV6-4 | ASSDTDSSTEAF
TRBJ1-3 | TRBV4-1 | ASSQEGPSGNTIY
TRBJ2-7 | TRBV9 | ASTLSGTGASEQY
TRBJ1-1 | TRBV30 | AWSVREAF